A selection of T cell receptor beta chains follows, all from one sample in a study of Graves' ophthalmopathy and Graves' hyperthyroidism. TCRdb reanalysed the multiplex PCR reads using MiXCR and keeps one entry per CDR3 protein. The sample holds some 390,000 distinct CDR3 sequences, about a sixth seen once. The sequencing sample was made of peripheral blood. The origin of the receptors is a woman aged 18-35 years with Graves' ophthalmopathy. CDR3s include the opening cysteine and the closing phenylalanine or tryptophan. Fields, in order: V gene, clone size, D gene, J gene, CDR3 DNA, CDR3 protein. D genes are given only for firm matches. A row's size may be missing; if present it is once, few, many or a size class.

v_gene: TRBV5-1
abundance: many
d_gene: .
j_gene: TRBJ2-7
CDR3nt: TGCGCCAGCAGCCAAGGGACATATTACGAGCAGTACTTC
CDR3aa: CASSQGTYYEQYF

v_gene: TRBV18
abundance: .
d_gene: .
j_gene: TRBJ2-7
CDR3nt: TGTGCCAGCTCACCAAGTAGTGACCCCCACGAGCAGTACTTC
CDR3aa: CASSPSSDPHEQYF

v_gene: TRBV7-2
abundance: many
d_gene: TRBD2
j_gene: TRBJ2-5
CDR3nt: TGTGCCAGCAGCTTGGGGAGCGGGAGAGAGACCCAGTACTTC
CDR3aa: CASSLGSGRETQYF

v_gene: TRBV28
abundance: .
d_gene: .
j_gene: TRBJ1-2
CDR3nt: TGTGCCAGCAGTTTAAGTAACGGCTACTATGGCTACACCTTC
CDR3aa: CASSLSNGYYGYTF

v_gene: TRBV6-1
abundance: many
d_gene: TRBD1
j_gene: TRBJ1-5
CDR3nt: TGTGCCAGCAGTGAAAAGAGCAGGACAGGGGTTAAAAATCAGCCCCAGCATTTT
CDR3aa: CASSEKSRTGVKNQPQHF

v_gene: TRBV7-2
abundance: few
d_gene: .
j_gene: TRBJ2-2
CDR3nt: TGTGCCAGCAGCTTAGAGGGTGGCGGGGAGCTGTTTTTT
CDR3aa: CASSLEGGGELFF

v_gene: TRBV19
abundance: many
d_gene: .
j_gene: TRBJ2-2
CDR3nt: TGTGCCAGTAGTATAGATAGGGTCGGGACCGGGGAGCTGTTTTTT
CDR3aa: CASSIDRVGTGELFF

v_gene: TRBV6-2/TRBV6-3
abundance: many
d_gene: .
j_gene: TRBJ1-1
CDR3nt: TGTGCCAGCAGTTACTCGAAAGGGCGAGACACTGAAGCTTTCTTT
CDR3aa: CASSYSKGRDTEAFF

v_gene: TRBV7-2
abundance: many
d_gene: .
j_gene: TRBJ2-5
CDR3nt: TGTGCCAGCAGCTTTCCCCAAATCCAAGAGACCCAGTACTTC
CDR3aa: CASSFPQIQETQYF

v_gene: TRBV27
abundance: many
d_gene: TRBD2
j_gene: TRBJ2-7
CDR3nt: TGTGCCAGCAGTCCCCGGGGACTAGCGGGCTCCTACGAGCAGTACTTC
CDR3aa: CASSPRGLAGSYEQYF

v_gene: TRBV28
abundance: many
d_gene: .
j_gene: TRBJ1-1
CDR3nt: TGTGCCAGCAGCCAAAAGCTGGGCTTGAACACTGAAGCTTTCTTT
CDR3aa: CASSQKLGLNTEAFF

v_gene: TRBV21-1
abundance: .
d_gene: .
j_gene: TRBJ2-7
CDR3nt: TGTGCCAGCAGCACCCTACCCTCGGGGCCAGGGCATATAATCCAATTACCCTACGAGCAGTACTTC
CDR3aa: CASSTLPSGPGHIIQLPYEQYF

v_gene: TRBV29-1
abundance: .
d_gene: TRBD2
j_gene: TRBJ2-7
CDR3nt: TGCAGCGTTGAGGTAGAAGCGGGAGGGAACGAGCAGTACTTC
CDR3aa: CSVEVEAGGNEQYF

v_gene: TRBV28
abundance: many
d_gene: .
j_gene: TRBJ1-1
CDR3nt: TGTGCCAGCAGTTTATTTACGAACACTGAAGCTTTCTTT
CDR3aa: CASSLFTNTEAFF

v_gene: TRBV2
abundance: many
d_gene: .
j_gene: TRBJ2-4
CDR3nt: TGTGCCAGCAGGGCCAGTATAGCCAAAAACATTCAGTACTTC
CDR3aa: CASRASIAKNIQYF

v_gene: TRBV6-5
abundance: many
d_gene: TRBD2
j_gene: TRBJ2-5
CDR3nt: TGTGCCAGCAGTTACTCACCCCAGGGCGGAGCGGGAGGGCGCGAGACCCAGTACTTC
CDR3aa: CASSYSPQGGAGGRETQYF

v_gene: TRBV18
abundance: .
d_gene: .
j_gene: TRBJ2-1
CDR3nt: TGTGCCAGCTCCACAAACCTGGGGGCAGCCCGGGGTGAGCAGTTCTTC
CDR3aa: CASSTNLGAARGEQFF

v_gene: TRBV6-5
abundance: many
d_gene: TRBD1
j_gene: TRBJ1-1
CDR3nt: TGTGCCAGCAGCCTCCCGGACAGGGGGCAGACTGAAGCTTTCTTT
CDR3aa: CASSLPDRGQTEAFF

v_gene: TRBV6-2/TRBV6-3
abundance: many
d_gene: .
j_gene: TRBJ2-2
CDR3nt: TGTGCCAGCAGACAACGAACCGGGGAGCTGTTTTTT
CDR3aa: CASRQRTGELFF

v_gene: TRBV30
abundance: many
d_gene: .
j_gene: TRBJ1-1
CDR3nt: TGTGCCTGGAGTGCCCAGGGGTATAACACTGAAGCTTTCTTT
CDR3aa: CAWSAQGYNTEAFF

v_gene: TRBV6-5
abundance: few
d_gene: TRBD1
j_gene: TRBJ1-1
CDR3nt: TGTGCCAGCAGTTACGACAGGGGCCGTGAAGCTTTCTTT
CDR3aa: CASSYDRGREAFF

v_gene: TRBV6-5
abundance: many
d_gene: .
j_gene: TRBJ1-5
CDR3nt: TGTGCCAGCAGTTACGAGCGAAATCAGCCCCAGCATTTT
CDR3aa: CASSYERNQPQHF

v_gene: TRBV7-2
abundance: many
d_gene: .
j_gene: TRBJ2-5
CDR3nt: TGTGCCAGCAGCCCCGGTGGGGTCGGGGAGACCCAGTACTTC
CDR3aa: CASSPGGVGETQYF

v_gene: TRBV6-5
abundance: many
d_gene: .
j_gene: TRBJ1-5
CDR3nt: TGTGCCAGCAGTTACTCACCGGGGGGAAATCAGCCCCAGCATTTT
CDR3aa: CASSYSPGGNQPQHF

v_gene: TRBV15
abundance: many
d_gene: .
j_gene: TRBJ1-1
CDR3nt: TGTGCCACCAGCAGAGATTTCGGACGGAACACTGAAGCTTTCTTT
CDR3aa: CATSRDFGRNTEAFF

v_gene: TRBV28
abundance: many
d_gene: TRBD1
j_gene: TRBJ1-2
CDR3nt: TGTGCCAGCAGTAGTCCCACAGGGGGATCTAACTATGGCTACACCTTC
CDR3aa: CASSSPTGGSNYGYTF

v_gene: TRBV5-6
abundance: many
d_gene: .
j_gene: TRBJ2-7
CDR3nt: TGTGCCAGCAGTTCCCATCGTAGTGGCGAGCAGTACTTC
CDR3aa: CASSSHRSGEQYF

v_gene: TRBV6-5
abundance: many
d_gene: .
j_gene: TRBJ1-2
CDR3nt: TGTGCCAGCAGTTACGTGAGGGTCGGTGGCTACACCTTC
CDR3aa: CASSYVRVGGYTF

v_gene: TRBV2
abundance: .
d_gene: .
j_gene: TRBJ2-7
CDR3nt: TGTGCCAGCAGTCCTGGTTGGGAGCAGTACTTC
CDR3aa: CASSPGWEQYF

v_gene: TRBV2
abundance: .
d_gene: .
j_gene: TRBJ1-1
CDR3nt: TGTGCCAGCAGTCCCTTGGGGAACGTAAACACTGAAGCTTTCTTT
CDR3aa: CASSPLGNVNTEAFF

v_gene: TRBV24-1
abundance: .
d_gene: TRBD2
j_gene: TRBJ2-7
CDR3nt: TGTGCCACCAGTGATGCTAGCGGAACCGCCTCCTACGAGCAGTACTTC
CDR3aa: CATSDASGTASYEQYF

v_gene: TRBV5-5
abundance: many
d_gene: .
j_gene: TRBJ2-7
CDR3nt: TGTGCCAGCAGCTTGTCCCAGTCAGCCTCCTACGAGCAGTACTTC
CDR3aa: CASSLSQSASYEQYF

v_gene: TRBV29-1
abundance: many
d_gene: .
j_gene: TRBJ2-5
CDR3nt: TGCAGCGTTGCTCAGTCAATCCAAGAGACCCAGTACTTC
CDR3aa: CSVAQSIQETQYF

v_gene: TRBV28
abundance: many
d_gene: TRBD1
j_gene: TRBJ2-7
CDR3nt: TGTGCCAGCAGCCTCGGTGGGGTTGTCCCCGGACAGGACCATTACGAGCAGTACTTC
CDR3aa: CASSLGGVVPGQDHYEQYF

v_gene: TRBV12-3/TRBV12-4
abundance: many
d_gene: .
j_gene: TRBJ1-1
CDR3nt: TGTGCCAGCAGCCCCACAGGGAGGGGCCGTAGCACTGAAGCTTTCTTT
CDR3aa: CASSPTGRGRSTEAFF

v_gene: TRBV11-1
abundance: many
d_gene: .
j_gene: TRBJ2-2
CDR3nt: TGTGCCAGCCAGGCTCTCGTTGGCGGGGAGCTGTTTTTT
CDR3aa: CASQALVGGELFF

v_gene: TRBV4-2
abundance: many
d_gene: TRBD1
j_gene: TRBJ1-1
CDR3nt: TGTGCCAGCAGCCAAAGCCCACAGGGGGTCGTTGAAGCTTTCTTT
CDR3aa: CASSQSPQGVVEAFF

v_gene: TRBV10-3
abundance: few
d_gene: TRBD1
j_gene: TRBJ1-1
CDR3nt: TGTGCCACCAGACAGGGGGCGCGGGGAAACACTGAAGCTTTCTTT
CDR3aa: CATRQGARGNTEAFF

v_gene: TRBV29-1
abundance: many
d_gene: TRBD1
j_gene: TRBJ2-2
CDR3nt: TGCAGCACAAGCCGACAGGGGAACACCGGGGAGCTGTTTTTT
CDR3aa: CSTSRQGNTGELFF

v_gene: TRBV6-2/TRBV6-3
abundance: many
d_gene: TRBD2
j_gene: TRBJ2-2
CDR3nt: TGTGCCAGCAGCCCGACAGCGGGAGTACAGACCGGGGAGCTGTTTTTT
CDR3aa: CASSPTAGVQTGELFF

v_gene: TRBV20-1
abundance: many
d_gene: TRBD1
j_gene: TRBJ1-6
CDR3nt: TGCAGTGCTAGACAGGGGGCGAGGTCCTATAATTCACCCCTCCACTTT
CDR3aa: CSARQGARSYNSPLHF

v_gene: TRBV7-2
abundance: .
d_gene: .
j_gene: TRBJ2-5
CDR3nt: TGTGCCAGCAGCTTTTGGGCGAGAGAGACCCAGTACTTC
CDR3aa: CASSFWARETQYF